This T cell receptor beta chain was sequenced for a study of T cell repertoires in cytomegalovirus infection. Overall study context: Used in the study were CMV epitopes, some recently identified and HLA-C-restricted, others well-studied and HLA-B-restricted. In public TCR beta signatures, there were indications of both CMV infection and matching HLA type.

Per germline, CDR1 MNHEY and CDR2 SVGEGT. The CDR3 length is 18 residues. TCRdb reprocessed the reads via MiXCR and lists one record per CDR3 protein. The sample yields about 890,000 distinct CDR3 sequences, less than 40% seen once. Broader study findings: Cumulated frequencies of public TCR beta families served to identify carriers of CMV plus the relevant HLA. Dominating the ex vivo response were HLA-C-restricted CMV-specific TCR beta clonotypes.

Remarks on this clonotype: No antigen is known for it. Compared with germline, one end of the junction differs, possibly owing to a read error.

The rearrangement uses TRBV6-2 or TRBV6-3 and TRBJ1-1; TRBD1 matches at 8 bases. Sequences were derived from cultured CD8+ T cells from PBMCs, sampled from culture after CMV antigen stimulation. The origin of this receptor is a human donor in good health (CMV status not recorded). Some clones in this sample may be carry-over from other donors' samples. CDR3 nucleotides: TGTGTCAGCAGTGGAGGACAGGGAAGGGGCCCGATGAACACTGAAGCTTTCTTT. The encoded protein is CVSSGGQGRGPMNTEAFF.